Reported below is one T cell receptor beta chain. The data derive from a study of breast tumors, draining lymph nodes, adjacent tissues. TCRdb used MiXCR to reprocess the multiplex PCR reads, holding one entry per CDR3 protein. The table lists about 230,000 distinct CDR3 sequences, 32% of them singletons. V gave up 1 base and J gave up 2 bases; unmatched junction bases: 5. CDR3 size: 15 residues. Germline V gene lookup returns CDR1 KGHSH and CDR2 LQKENI. The lymph nodes were axillary draining lymph nodes from breast cancer patients. The chain combines TRBV18 with TRBJ2-7; 7 bases match TRBD2. The source of this sequence is a female donor with breast cancer. Some clones in this sample may be carry-over from other donors' samples. Sequencing was performed on axillary lymph node tissue. CDR3 DNA sequence: TGTGCCAGCTCACCACGGGAGGGAACAACCTACGAGCAGTACTTC. Translating gives CASSPREGTTYEQYF.